This TCR beta chain comes out of a study of blood T cell repertoires in COVID-19. Looking at the study overall: Acute and convalescent COVID-19 specimens originated in the United States, Italy and Spain. T cells, B-cell-depleted T cells, or PBMCs provided the cDNA or gDNA that served as material.

V gave up 1 base and J gave up 4 bases, with 14 bases separating them. The germline CDR1 and CDR2 sequences are MNHEY and SMNVEV (reference sequence). The CDR3 runs to 16 residues. Original handling: Nucleated cell number was recorded as an estimate derived from reference gene primer amplification. Sequenced by immunoSEQ multiplex PCR; TCRdb stores in-frame clones only, minus some. V and J calls and clone size are given by that table; D and trimming were obtained from the DNA. The table lists around 70,000 clones, roughly nine tenths of them singletons, with 1.3% to 1.5% in the top ten. The sequence was obtained from a man aged 50 to 59 with acute or convalescent COVID-19. The V gene is TRBV27, the J gene TRBJ2-1; D is possibly TRBD2 (6 bases). The sequenced sample was peripheral blood. The CDR3 spells CASSLLEGRSYNEQFF. Written as DNA, the CDR3 is TGTGCCAGCAGTTTATTGGAGGGCAGGTCATACAATGAGCAGTTCTTC.